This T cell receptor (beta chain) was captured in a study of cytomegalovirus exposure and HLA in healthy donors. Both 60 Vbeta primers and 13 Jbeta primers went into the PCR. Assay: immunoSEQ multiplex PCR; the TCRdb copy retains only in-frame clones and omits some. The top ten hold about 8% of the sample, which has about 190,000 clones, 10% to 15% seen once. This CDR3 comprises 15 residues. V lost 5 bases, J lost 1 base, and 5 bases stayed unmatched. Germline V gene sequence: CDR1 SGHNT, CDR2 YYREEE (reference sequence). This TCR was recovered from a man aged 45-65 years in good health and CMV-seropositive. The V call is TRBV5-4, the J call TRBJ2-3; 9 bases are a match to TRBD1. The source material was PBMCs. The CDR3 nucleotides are TGTGCCAGCAGTATGGGACAGGGCGGCACAGATACGCAGTATTTT. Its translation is CASSMGQGGTDTQYF.